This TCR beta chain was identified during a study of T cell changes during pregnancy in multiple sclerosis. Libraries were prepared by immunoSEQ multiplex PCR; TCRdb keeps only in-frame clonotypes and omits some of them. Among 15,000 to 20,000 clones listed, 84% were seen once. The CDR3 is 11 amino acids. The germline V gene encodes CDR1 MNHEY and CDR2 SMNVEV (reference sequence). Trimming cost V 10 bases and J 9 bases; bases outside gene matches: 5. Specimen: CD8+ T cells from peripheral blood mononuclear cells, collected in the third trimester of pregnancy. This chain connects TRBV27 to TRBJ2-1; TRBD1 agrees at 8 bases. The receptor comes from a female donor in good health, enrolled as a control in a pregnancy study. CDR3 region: CATDRGGEQFF. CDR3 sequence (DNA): TGTGCCACCGACAGGGGCGGTGAGCAGTTCTTC.